These 4 T cell receptor beta chains share one sample of origin, sequenced in a study of blood T cells in healthy people across ages. The use of a sample-barcoded 5' primer and a J-beta primer mix characterized a second PCR of about 7 to 12 cycles. TCRdb analysed the 5' RACE reads with MiXCR anew, one entry per CDR3 protein. Among over 1.5 million distinct CDR3 sequences listed, less than 50% were seen once. The specimen was blood. Receptor source: a woman in her thirties or forties in good health.

The genes are TRBV29-1 and TRBJ2-6, with TRBD1 matching 8 bases. CDR3 size: 15 residues. V shed 4 bases and J 4 bases; nucleotides not matched to a gene: 6. Germline CDR1 is SQVTM and CDR2 is ANQGSEA. This CDR3 reads CSVVTGVFGANVLTF. The CDR3 coding sequence is TGCAGCGTTGTGACAGGGGTATTCGGGGCCAACGTCCTGACTTTC.

The chain combines TRBV20-1 with TRBJ2-7; 8 bases align to TRBD2. Trimming removed 3 bases from V and 3 bases from J; junction bases left unmatched: 4. The CDR3 runs 13 residues. Germline V gene sequence: CDR1 DFQATT, CDR2 SNEGSKA (reference sequence). Here the CDR3 reads CSASFTSGYEQYF. The CDR3 nucleotides read TGCAGTGCTAGTTTTACTAGCGGCTACGAGCAGTACTTC.

The chain uses TRBV28 and TRBJ2-3; D gene ambiguous. CDR3 length: 14 amino acids. Trimming shortened V by 4 bases and J by 3 bases, and 11 bases separated the two germline ends. Germline assignment: CDR1 MDHEN and CDR2 SYDVKM. The CDR3 nucleotides are TGTGCCAGCAGTTCTACCCCTCCGACAGATACGCAGTATTTT. Protein sequence: CASSSTPPTDTQYF.

This clonotype was observed a handful of times. This sequence joins TRBV12-3 or TRBV12-4 and TRBJ2-1, with 10 bases aligning to TRBD2. Germline trimming cut 5 bases from V and 7 bases from J; bases unmatched to any gene: 11. The CDR3 spans 16 residues. In nucleotides, the CDR3 is TGTGCCAGCAGTCCTCAGAGCGGGGGGGTATGGAATGAGCAGTTCTTC. This translates into CASSPQSGGVWNEQFF.